The clone carrying this TCR beta chain was detected once. Antigen: not known. Terminally differentiated effector memory CD45RA+ cells were left out of the naive CD8 fraction, which was CD45RO-negative and positively selected for CCR7. Looked up from germline, CDR1 is MDHEN and CDR2 is SYDVKM. The CDR3 has 16 residues. The ends lost 1 base at V and 3 bases at J; junction bases unmatched: 9. Deep-level assay runs were performed. Profiled with immunoSEQ multiplex PCR; TCRdb holds only in-frame clones, not every one. Of about 1.9 million clones listed, 93% are singletons. The entry originates in a study of shared clonotypes between healthy human individuals. Study observations and caveats: Rarefaction showed that sequencing of sorted subsets was incomplete (despite large depth). Expectations were that clonotype sharing among donors would be affected by sequencing depth.

This TCR was sampled from a man aged 18 to 30 in good health. Some clones in this sample may be carry-over from other donors' samples. This chain links TRBV28 with TRBJ2-7; TRBD1 aligns across 7 bases. The sequenced material came from naive CD8+ T cells from PBMCs. Written as DNA, the CDR3 is TGTGCCAGCAGTTTATCCCGGACAGGATACAGCTACGAGCAGTACTTC. It translates to CASSLSRTGYSYEQYF.